This note documents a single T cell receptor beta chain sequence. The assay was immunoSEQ multiplex PCR, and TCRdb's table has in-frame clones only and misses some. The sample yields 100,000 or so clones, roughly 92% seen once. These data belong to a study of blood T cell repertoires in COVID-19. Study overall: The study drew acute and convalescent COVID-19 samples from the United States, Italy and Spain.

V shed 2 bases and J shed 3 bases, with 7 bases lying between them. Germline values: CDR1 SGHTA, CDR2 FQGTGA. The CDR3 contains 13 residues. The rearrangement joins TRBV7-3 to TRBJ1-1; the D gene is possibly TRBD1 (5 bases). This clonotype originated in a man aged 50-59 years with active COVID-19. The source material was peripheral blood. DNA of the CDR3: TGTGCCAGCAGCTTACTAGGGGACACTGAAGCTTTCTTT. Protein product: CASSLLGDTEAFF.